This is a list of T cell receptor beta chains from one sample in a study of blood T cell repertoires in COVID-19. Sequencing used immunoSEQ multiplex PCR; TCRdb keeps in-frame clones, though not all of them. The table lists roughly 220,000 clones, 85% to 90% of them singletons. The sequencing sample was made of PBMCs or T cells enriched from blood (not recorded which). All receptors come from a woman between 18 and 29 years old in a cohort exposed to, infected with or recovered from COVID-19 (not recorded which). CDR3s include the opening cysteine and the closing phenylalanine or tryptophan. The D gene is left open where the match is weak. The listing skips clone size in some rows; elsewhere it reads once, few, many or a size class.

abundance,v_gene,j_gene,len,d_gene,CDR3aa,CDR3nt
NA,TRBV18,TRBJ1-2,17,NA,CASFPPPGHGGDYGYTF,TGTGCCAGCTTTCCCCCGCCAGGGCACGGAGGGGACTATGGCTACACCTTC
NA,TRBV7-9,TRBJ2-7,14,TRBD1,CASSAGQGLYEQYF,TGTGCCAGCAGTGCAGGACAGGGTCTCTACGAGCAGTACTTC
NA,TRBV29-1,TRBJ1-3,16,TRBD1,CSVNPPGQYSGNTIYF,TGCAGCGTTAACCCTCCGGGACAGTACTCTGGAAACACCATATATTTT
NA,TRBV21-1,TRBJ1-5,13,NA,CASVNRRHQPQHF,TGTGCCAGCGTTAACAGGCGTCATCAGCCCCAGCATTTT
NA,TRBV14,TRBJ2-7,15,NA,CASRKTGHYSYEQYF,TGTGCCAGCAGGAAAACGGGACACTATTCCTACGAGCAGTACTTC
NA,TRBV5-1,TRBJ2-5,17,TRBD1,CASSLYTGGAGQETQYF,TGCGCCAGCAGCTTATATACAGGGGGCGCAGGGCAAGAGACCCAGTACTTC
NA,TRBV28,TRBJ1-1,15,TRBD1,CASRTGTAMNTEAFF,TGTGCCAGCCGCACGGGGACAGCAATGAACACTGAAGCTTTCTTT
NA,TRBV29-1,TRBJ1-1,12,TRBD1,CSVGNQGAEAFF,TGCAGCGTTGGGAACCAGGGGGCTGAAGCTTTCTTT
NA,TRBV28,TRBJ1-5,15,NA,CASSFARSSNQPQHF,TGTGCCAGCAGTTTCGCCAGGTCGAGCAATCAGCCCCAGCATTTT
NA,TRBV3-1/TRBV3-2,TRBJ2-3,14,NA,CASSQDRGTDTQYF,TGTGCCAGCAGCCAAGATCGAGGCACAGATACGCAGTATTTT
NA,TRBV27,TRBJ1-2,13,NA,CASRTDKNYGYTF,TGTGCCAGCAGGACCGACAAGAACTATGGCTACACCTTC
NA,TRBV4-1,TRBJ1-2,15,TRBD1,CASRGQGQANYGYTF,TGCGCCAGCAGAGGACAGGGGCAAGCTAACTATGGCTACACCTTC
few,TRBV6-2/TRBV6-3,TRBJ2-1,16,NA,CASSHLAGLNHNEQFF,TGTGCCAGCAGCCACCTGGCGGGCCTCAACCACAATGAGCAGTTCTTC
NA,TRBV10-1,TRBJ2-1,14,NA,CASSEAGTYNEQFF,TGCGCCAGCAGTGAGGCAGGGACCTACAATGAGCAGTTCTTC
NA,TRBV6-5,TRBJ2-1,15,NA,CASLSLPEGIDEQFF,TGTGCCAGCCTCTCCCTTCCCGAGGGAATCGATGAGCAGTTCTTC
NA,TRBV19,TRBJ1-1,15,NA,CASSMGGPGATEAFF,TGTGCCAGTAGTATGGGGGGACCTGGGGCCACTGAAGCTTTCTTT
NA,TRBV12-5,TRBJ2-5,15,NA,CASGQGRRAQETQYF,TGTGCTAGTGGCCAGGGGCGCCGGGCCCAAGAGACCCAGTACTTC
once,TRBV10-3,TRBJ1-2,13,NA,CAIAPAEGNGYTF,TGTGCCATCGCCCCGGCGGAGGGTAATGGCTACACCTTC
NA,TRBV9,TRBJ1-1,14,NA,CASSAGRENTEAFF,TGTGCCAGCAGCGCTGGACGGGAGAACACTGAAGCTTTCTTT
NA,TRBV2,TRBJ1-1,14,NA,CASSEAGGGTEAFF,TGTGCCAGCAGTGAGGCGGGGGGAGGCACTGAAGCTTTCTTT
NA,TRBV19,TRBJ1-1,20,NA,CASSFHPGHPTLRVTPEAFF,TGTGCCAGTAGTTTCCACCCGGGACATCCTACCCTCAGGGTCACCCCGGAAGCTTTCTTT
NA,TRBV24-1,TRBJ1-6,13,TRBD1,CATRQGSSSPLHF,TGTGCCACCAGACAGGGGAGTAGTTCACCCCTCCACTTT
NA,TRBV29-1,TRBJ2-7,13,TRBD1,CSAGDRTGSEQYF,TGCAGCGCTGGGGACAGGACGGGTAGCGAGCAGTACTTC
NA,TRBV6-5,TRBJ2-7,16,TRBD1,CASSYGAGTGSYEQYF,TGTGCCAGCAGTTACGGGGCCGGGACAGGGTCCTACGAGCAGTACTTC
NA,TRBV11-2,TRBJ2-1,13,TRBD2,CASSLERGGPQFF,TGTGCCAGCAGCTTAGAGCGGGGGGGCCCGCAGTTCTTC
NA,TRBV18,TRBJ1-2,15,TRBD1,CASSPLFDRADGYTF,TGTGCCAGCTCACCGCTATTCGACAGGGCGGATGGCTACACCTTC
NA,TRBV7-9,TRBJ2-3,16,NA,CASSLAGLAHTDTQYF,TGTGCCAGCAGCTTAGCCGGGCTAGCGCACACAGATACGCAGTATTTT
NA,TRBV24-1,TRBJ2-7,14,NA,CATSESSTAGEQYF,TGTGCCACCAGTGAATCCAGCACGGCCGGGGAGCAGTACTTC
NA,TRBV5-1,TRBJ2-3,14,NA,CASSPSAGEDTQYF,TGCGCCAGCAGCCCGTCAGCTGGGGAGGATACGCAGTATTTT
once,TRBV2,TRBJ1-5,13,TRBD1,CASSGQYNQPQHF,TGTGCCAGCTCGGGACAGTACAATCAGCCCCAGCATTTT
NA,TRBV24-1,TRBJ2-2,13,NA,CATSDQGSGELFF,TGTGCCACCAGTGACCAGGGGTCCGGGGAGCTGTTTTTT
NA,TRBV12-3/TRBV12-4,TRBJ2-7,13,NA,CASRGDIRYEQYF,TGTGCCAGCAGGGGGGACATACGCTACGAGCAGTACTTC
NA,TRBV19,TRBJ1-2,14,NA,CASTVSGGLGGYTF,TGTGCCAGTACCGTTTCGGGGGGCTTAGGGGGCTACACCTTC
NA,TRBV7-9,TRBJ1-1,12,TRBD1,CASSPGGTEAFF,TGTGCCAGCAGTCCAGGGGGCACTGAAGCTTTCTTT
NA,TRBV6-4,TRBJ2-3,16,NA,CASSAGSGRSTDTQYF,TGTGCCAGCAGTGCGGGTAGCGGCCGTAGCACAGATACGCAGTATTTT
NA,TRBV27,TRBJ1-4,13,TRBD1,CASRDRGSEKLFF,TGTGCCAGCAGAGACAGGGGAAGCGAAAAACTGTTTTTT
once,TRBV3-1/TRBV3-2,TRBJ2-7,15,TRBD2,CASSHLLAGTYEQYF,TGTGCCAGCAGCCATCTACTAGCGGGAACTTACGAGCAGTACTTC
NA,TRBV28,TRBJ1-1,15,NA,CASSSAAGVNTEAFF,TGTGCCAGCAGTTCCGCGGCAGGGGTGAACACTGAAGCTTTCTTT
NA,TRBV12-3/TRBV12-4,TRBJ2-7,13,TRBD1,CASSFDRGREQYF,TGTGCCAGCAGTTTTGACAGGGGCCGGGAGCAGTACTTC
NA,TRBV10-2,TRBJ2-3,16,TRBD2,CASSEVAGGVTDTQYF,TGCGCCAGCAGTGAGGTAGCGGGGGGGGTGACAGATACGCAGTATTTT
NA,TRBV12-3/TRBV12-4,TRBJ1-1,12,NA,CASSRQVSEAFF,TGTGCCAGCAGTCGACAGGTTAGTGAAGCTTTCTTT
NA,TRBV9,TRBJ2-7,14,NA,CASSNRDTASEQYF,TGTGCCAGCAGCAACCGGGACACGGCGAGCGAGCAGTACTTC
NA,TRBV6-5,TRBJ2-2,12,TRBD1,CASSPGGGELFF,TGTGCCAGCAGCCCAGGGGGCGGGGAGCTGTTTTTT
NA,TRBV27,TRBJ2-4,16,NA,CASSSTGYRAKNIQYF,TGTGCCAGCAGTTCGACAGGATATCGAGCCAAAAACATTCAGTACTTC
NA,TRBV15,TRBJ2-2,16,NA,CATSRAGTVSTGELFF,TGTGCCACCAGCAGGGCCGGGACTGTCAGTACCGGGGAGCTGTTTTTT
NA,TRBV21-1,TRBJ1-2,13,NA,CASSPRTAYGYTF,TGTGCCAGCAGCCCTCGGACAGCCTATGGCTACACCTTC
NA,TRBV6-5,TRBJ2-7,15,TRBD1,CASSPEQGANYEQYF,TGTGCCAGCAGTCCCGAACAGGGGGCAAACTACGAGCAGTACTTC
NA,TRBV14,TRBJ2-2,17,TRBD1,CASSLAWDSSNTGELFF,TGTGCCAGCAGCCTAGCGTGGGACAGTTCGAACACCGGGGAGCTGTTTTTT
NA,TRBV3-1/TRBV3-2,TRBJ1-6,18,TRBD1,CASSQEGGQSSYNSPLHF,TGTGCCAGCAGCCAAGAGGGGGGACAGAGCTCCTATAATTCACCCCTCCACTTT
NA,TRBV11-2,TRBJ1-3,14,NA,CASSPGPSGNTIYF,TGTGCCAGCAGCCCCGGTCCGTCTGGAAACACCATATATTTT